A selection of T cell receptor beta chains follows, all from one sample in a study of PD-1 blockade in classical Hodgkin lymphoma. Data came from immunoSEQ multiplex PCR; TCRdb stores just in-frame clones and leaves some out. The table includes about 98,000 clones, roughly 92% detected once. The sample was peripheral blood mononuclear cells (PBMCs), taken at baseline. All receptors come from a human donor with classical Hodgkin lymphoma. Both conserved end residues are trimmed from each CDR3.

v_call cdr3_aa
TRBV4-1 ASSQELGQKTYEQY
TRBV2 ASRFMEGRATNEKLF
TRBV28 ASKLAGRGLSQPQH
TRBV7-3 ASSPGDRTYTEQF
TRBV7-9 ASSPPRGEGT
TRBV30 AWSPGQGAAGELF
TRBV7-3 ASSFLDSSYEQY
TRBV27 ASSLGGGFPYEQY
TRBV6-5 ASSLTPRTTEAF
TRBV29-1 SVTWGGANPYGYT
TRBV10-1 ASSESTGIETQY
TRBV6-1 ASSEARGTEAF
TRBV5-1 ASRVLGEEY
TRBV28 ASSFGKWELF
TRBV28 ASSLPGAKNEQF
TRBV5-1 ASSLGQVSNTGELF
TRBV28 ASSLRTGTNYNEQF
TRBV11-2 ASSPRLGTDTQY
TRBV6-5 ASSSRGYNYGYT
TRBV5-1 ASRLLADGGETQY
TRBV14 ASSLSQGGELF
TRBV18 ASSAARTSNTEAF
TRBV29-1 SVVPQAGTANYGYT
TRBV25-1 ASSDDRREETQY
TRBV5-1 ASSLSRDGYT
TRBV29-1 SVGGQDTYEQY
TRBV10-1 ASSDAGYTGELF
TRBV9 ASSVTGGTYEQY
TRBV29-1 SVEGDRGSYNEQF
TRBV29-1 SGGTPDNIQY
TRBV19 ASSSGTAYGYT
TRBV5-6 ASSQLASADTQY
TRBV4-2 ASSQLRGISYEQY
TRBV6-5 ASRRRSGGLDTQY
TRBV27 ASSLLGTGNDQPQH
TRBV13 ASSSDKFYEQY
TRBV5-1 ASSLALAGGDLQF
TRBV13 ASRPGHTSTDTQY
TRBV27 ASTFGRTQY
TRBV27 ASVAQGRTDTQY
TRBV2 ASSRNPIQETQY
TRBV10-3 AISKTETSGNTIY
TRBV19 ASRDRGFGANVLT
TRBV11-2 ASTLAGAQDTEAF
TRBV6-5 ASSRGTTNTGELF
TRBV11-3 ASSLVAGGPDTQY
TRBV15 ATSSRGYD
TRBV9 ASSTRGSWKDTQY
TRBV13 ASSLGRGRAYEQY
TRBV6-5 ASTPDRGRRYEQY
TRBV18 ASSPKSPSVSYNEQF
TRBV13 ASSRTTGEAF
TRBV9 ASSVAGISGTGELF
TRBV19 ASSRQYQETQY
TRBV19 ASSIGTGNTGELF
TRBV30 AWSLHSLGADYGYT
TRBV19 ASSMGQGRQPQH
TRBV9 ASSVAAGAAYEQY
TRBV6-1 ASRVGSVQF